This TCR beta chain emerged from a study of human versus mouse CDR3 diversity and MHC coevolution. Method: immunoSEQ multiplex PCR; TCRdb's copy keeps in-frame clones and lacks some. The sample carries roughly 81,000 clones, around 95% recorded once. Worth noting for this clone: One end of the junction varies from germline; a read error may be responsible.

The receptor's source is a person aged 25 to 69 in good health. Sequencing was done on a sample of naive CD4+ T cells from blood. Documented subset: CD45RO-negative CD62L-positive naive CD4 T cells.

The CDR3 DNA sequence: TGTGCTAGCAGCTTAGCGGCAGCGGGGGGAGCCGGGGAGCTGTTTTTT. It is translated as CASSLAAAGGAGELFF. The genes are TRBV7-7 and TRBJ2-2; 9 nucleotides line up with TRBD2. The CDR3 extends over 16 amino acids. Germline V gene sequence: CDR1 SSHAT, CDR2 FNYEAQ (reference sequence).